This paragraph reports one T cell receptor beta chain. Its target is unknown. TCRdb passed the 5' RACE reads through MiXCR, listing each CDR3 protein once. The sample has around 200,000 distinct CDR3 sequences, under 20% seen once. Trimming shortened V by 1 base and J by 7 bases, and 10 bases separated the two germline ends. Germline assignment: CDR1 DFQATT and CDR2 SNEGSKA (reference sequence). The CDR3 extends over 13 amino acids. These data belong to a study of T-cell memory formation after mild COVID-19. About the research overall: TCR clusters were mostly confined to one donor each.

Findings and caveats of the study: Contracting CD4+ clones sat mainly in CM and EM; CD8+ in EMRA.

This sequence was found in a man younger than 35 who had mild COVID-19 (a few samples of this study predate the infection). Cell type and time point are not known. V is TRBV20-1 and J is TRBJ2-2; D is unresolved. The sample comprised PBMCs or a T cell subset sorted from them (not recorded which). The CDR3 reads CSARARADGELFF. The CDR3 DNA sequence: TGCAGTGCTAGAGCAAGGGCCGACGGGGAGCTGTTTTTT.